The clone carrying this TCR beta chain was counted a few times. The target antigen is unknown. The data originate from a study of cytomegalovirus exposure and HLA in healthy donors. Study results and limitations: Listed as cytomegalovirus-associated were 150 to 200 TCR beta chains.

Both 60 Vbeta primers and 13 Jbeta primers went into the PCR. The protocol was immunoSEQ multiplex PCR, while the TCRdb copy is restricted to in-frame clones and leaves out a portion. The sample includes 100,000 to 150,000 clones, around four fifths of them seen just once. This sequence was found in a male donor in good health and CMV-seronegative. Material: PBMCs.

The CDR3 region is CASSPSSGRIADTQYF. CDR3 bases: TGCGCCAGCAGCCCCTCGAGCGGGAGAATTGCAGATACGCAGTATTTT. V and J are TRBV5-1 and TRBJ2-3, with 8 bases fitting TRBD2. After removal of 4 bases from V and 4 bases from J, the junction contained 11 bases not matched to a gene. The CDR3 consists of 16 residues. The V gene's germline CDR1 is SGHRS and CDR2 YFSETQ. Based on the CDR3 plus reference TRBV5-1 and TRBJ2-3, the full variable domain is KAGVTQTPRYLIKTRGQQVTLSCSPISGHRSVSWYQQTPGQGLQFLFEYFSETQRNKGNFPGRFSGRQFSNSRSEMNVSTLELGDSALYLCASSPSSGRIADTQYFGPGTRLTVL.